This passage covers 21 T cell receptor beta chains from one sample sequenced in a study of T cell repertoires in cytomegalovirus infection (dated by TCRdb to about 2019). The treatment or condition label of this sample denotes: in vitro stimulation with specific CMV peptide epitopes to enrich CMV-specific T cells. The data were produced on an Illumina HiSeq 1500. The raw public data were reprocessed by TCRdb itself: fastp quality trimming at Q25, MiXCR clonotype calling, in-frame beta chains only. Each entry is one CDR3 protein sequence, shown with its most common DNA and genes. The sample records about 900,000 distinct CDR3 sequences, under 40% of which are singletons. The biggest ten clones account for roughly an eighth of the sample. These TCRs are of unknown antigen specificity. The sample was cultured CD8+ T cells from PBMCs, taken from culture after CMV antigen stimulation. These receptors came from a human donor in good health (CMV status not recorded). Some clones in this sample may be carry-over from other donors' samples.

This clonotype was picked up a small number of times. The V call is TRBV6-8, the J call TRBJ2-1; D possibly matches TRBD1 or TRBD2 (6 bases each). Germline CDR1 reads MNHGY; CDR2 reads SAAAGT. The length of the CDR3 is 18 residues. V gave up 0 bases and J gave up 8 bases, with 23 bases separating them. The CDR3 DNA follows: TGTGCCAGCAGTTACTCCCTTGTACCGGGCCCAGGGGAGGATGAGCAGTTCTTC. Encoded protein: CASSYSLVPGPGEDEQFF.

The rearrangement uses TRBV2 and TRBJ2-7, with TRBD2 matching over 11 bases. Germline V gene data show CDR1 as SNHLY and CDR2 as FYNNEI. The CDR3 sequence is 13 residues long. Trimming cost V 8 bases and J 0 bases; bases outside gene matches: 0. Here the CDR3 DNA reads TGTGCCAGCCTAGCGGGGGGCTCCTACGAGCAGTACGTC. This translates into CASLAGGSYEQYV.

V is TRBV11-1 and J is TRBJ1-1, with a tentative D call TRBD1 (6 bases). This CDR3 has 16 amino acids. Germline V lookup: CDR1 SGHAT, CDR2 FQDESV (reference sequence). Trimming left V 8 bases short and J 4 bases short, with 23 bases between. The DNA of the CDR3 is TGTGCCAGCTCCCGTCTAAGGGACACACGGAGCACTGAAGCTTTCTTT. Translated: CASSRLRDTRSTEAFF.

This clonotype turned up a few times. The V gene is TRBV6-8, the J gene TRBJ1-4; D ambiguous. The V and J ends lost 5 bases and 8 bases respectively, with 18 bases between them. In germline, CDR1 is MNHGY, CDR2 SAAAGT. The CDR3 length is 15 residues. The chain's CDR3 is CASSTRTVIKEKLFF. The CDR3 DNA follows: TGTGCCAGCAGTACACGGACGGTCATAAAGGAAAAACTGTTTTTT.

The chain carries TRBV2 and TRBJ2-7; TRBD1 agrees at 10 bases. Looked up from germline, CDR1 is SNHLY and CDR2 is FYNNEI. The CDR3 loop spans 15 amino acids. Germline trimming cut 8 bases from V and 6 bases from J; bases unmatched to any gene: 13. CDR3 nucleotide sequence: TGTGCCAGCGGGCACCGGGACAGGGGTCCCCTCGAGCAGTACGTC. Protein: CASGHRDRGPLEQYV.

This clonotype was counted only a few times. This sequence joins TRBV20-1 and TRBJ1-6, with D possibly being TRBD1 (6 bases). Trimming left V 3 bases short and J 8 bases short, with 14 bases between. Germline CDR1 reads DFQATT; CDR2 reads SNEGSKA (reference sequence). The CDR3 covers 14 residues. CDR3 sequence: CSARAGAPDSPLHF. DNA for the CDR3: TGCAGTGCTAGGGCGGGGGCGCCTGATTCACCCCTCCACTTT.

This clonotype was counted ten times or more. The genes are TRBV6-1 and TRBJ2-2; perhaps TRBD1 as D (5 bases). The CDR3 has 21 residues. Germline CDR1 is MNHNS and CDR2 is SASEGT. V was shortened by 5 bases and J by 3 bases, with 31 bases between the two germline ends. The CDR3 here is CASSSSIFSTGRDSYTGELFF. The CDR3, as DNA: TGTGCCAGCAGTTCCTCTATATTTTCCACAGGACGTGATTCTTACACCGGGGAGCTGTTTTTT.

V is TRBV7-8 and J is TRBJ2-7; D gene uncertain. Trimming removed 3 bases from V and 5 bases from J, with 8 bases in between. The germline gives CDR1 SGHVS, CDR2 FQNEAQ. This CDR3 comprises 12 residues. The CDR3 loop is CASSFEANEQYV. In nucleotides, the CDR3 is TGTGCCAGCAGCTTCGAAGCCAACGAGCAGTACGTC.

This clonotype was seen a few times. The chain links TRBV12-3 or TRBV12-4 to TRBJ1-5, with D tentatively TRBD1 (5 bases). The CDR3 has 15 residues. V dropped 6 bases and J dropped 3 bases, with 15 bases sitting between them. CDR3 protein: CASSLRQRNNQPQHF. The CDR3 bases are TGTGCCAGCAGCCTCCGACAGCGTAACAATCAGCCCCAGCATTTT.

This chain joins TRBV29-1 and TRBJ2-7, with TRBD1 matching 7 bases. Germline trimming cut 4 bases from V and 2 bases from J; bases unmatched to any gene: 8. The CDR3 has 14 residues. Germline V gene data show CDR1 as SQVTM and CDR2 as ANQGSEA. CDR3 DNA sequence: TGCAGCGTTGTTCCGGGACAGCAACCCTACGAGCAGTACTTC. Protein product: CSVVPGQQPYEQYF.

The CDR3 here is CASRDEGANTEAFF. As DNA, the CDR3 is TGTGCCAGTAGGGACGAGGGGGCGAACACTGAAGCTTTCTTT. The chain employs TRBV19 and TRBJ1-1, with 7 bases that match TRBD1. CDR3 size: 14 residues. V gave up 6 bases and J gave up 1 base; unmatched junction bases: 5. CDR1 and CDR2 from the germline V gene are LNHDA and SQIVND (reference sequence).

This clonotype has only a few counts. The rearrangement links TRBV7-8 to TRBJ1-4; TRBD1 matches 8 bases. V trimming: 5 bases; J trimming: 5 bases; junction bases outside the gene matches: 7. The CDR3 has 15 amino acids. The V gene's germline CDR1 is SGHVS and CDR2 FQNEAQ. The CDR3 protein is CASSPPRTGNEKLFF. In nucleotides, the CDR3 is TGTGCCAGCAGCCCCCCACGGACAGGGAATGAAAAACTGTTTTTT.

This chain links TRBV5-6 with TRBJ2-5; no clear D. The CDR3 is 14 residues long. Trimming shortened V by 2 bases and J by 2 bases, and 10 bases separated the two germline ends. Germline loops: CDR1 SGHDT, CDR2 YYEEEE. This CDR3 is CASSLTAYQETQYF. Here the CDR3 DNA reads TGTGCCAGCAGCTTAACCGCATATCAAGAGACCCAGTACTTC.

This clonotype was counted between two and nine times. The J gene is TRBJ2-1, the V gene TRBV9, with D unresolved. Germline V gene lookup returns CDR1 SGDLS and CDR2 YYNGEE. The V end was cut by 6 bases, the J end by 7 bases, with 20 bases between. CDR3 length: 15 amino acids. The CDR3 coding sequence is TGTGCCAGCACCGCTGGAAGCTCAGCGTGGAATGAGCAGTTCTTC. It translates to CASTAGSSAWNEQFF. Full variable domain (missing parts from reference TRBV9 and TRBJ2-1): DSGVTQTPKHLITATGQRVTLRCSPRSGDLSVYWYQQSLDQGLQFLIQYYNGEERAKGNILERFSAQQFPDLHSELNLSSLELGDSALYFCASTAGSSAWNEQFFGPGTRLTVL.

The rearrangement uses TRBV4-1 and TRBJ2-1; TRBD2 might be the D (5 bases). Trimming shortened V by 3 bases and J by 0 bases, and 18 bases separated the two germline ends. Germline loops: CDR1 MGHRA, CDR2 YSYEKL. The CDR3 consists of 18 residues. This chain's CDR3 is CASSQQEERINSYNEQFF. CDR3 coding DNA: TGCGCCAGCAGCCAGCAGGAAGAGCGGATTAACTCCTACAATGAGCAGTTCTTC.

This clonotype showed up just a few times. This chain links TRBV13 with TRBJ2-7; 9 bases agree with TRBD2. The CDR3 length is 14 residues. Germline CDR1 reads PRHDT; CDR2 reads FYEKMQ (reference sequence). V trimming: 1 base; J trimming: 7 bases; junction bases outside the gene matches: 5. The CDR3: CASSLEAGGREQYF. The CDR3 region has the DNA TGTGCCAGCAGCTTAGAGGCGGGGGGGCGAGAGCAGTACTTC. Supplemented by reference TRBV13 and TRBJ2-7, the full variable domain reads AAGVIQSPRHLIKEKRETATLKCYPIPRHDTVYWYQQGPGQDPQFLISFYEKMQSDKGSIPDRFSAQQFSDYHSELNMSSLELGDSALYFCASSLEAGGREQYFGPGTRLTVT.

The chain links TRBV6-2 or TRBV6-3 to TRBJ2-3; the match to TRBD2 covers 12 bases. The CDR3 is 18 residues long. From germline, CDR1 is MNHEY and CDR2 SVGEGT. The V and J ends lost 6 bases and 8 bases, in that order; junction bases with no gene match: 18. The CDR3 sequence: CASRPSTLTSGGSGTQYF. The CDR3 region has the DNA TGTGCCAGCAGACCTTCTACTTTAACTAGCGGGGGGTCCGGTACGCAGTATTTT.

This clonotype was seen ten or more times. The chain carries TRBV7-9 and TRBJ1-3; D perhaps matches TRBD1 (5 bases). Looked up from germline, CDR1 is SEHNR and CDR2 is FQNEAQ (reference sequence). The V gene lost 5 bases and the J gene lost 8 bases, with 19 bases spanning the gap. This CDR3 is 15 amino acids long. CDR3 region: CASSPDTTVVDTIYF. The CDR3 DNA follows: TGTGCCAGCAGCCCGGACACCACGGTCGTAGACACCATATATTTT.

The rearrangement joins TRBV19 to TRBJ2-3; D unclear. Looked up from germline, CDR1 is LNHDA and CDR2 is SQIVND (reference sequence). Trimming shortened V by 7 bases and J by 0 bases, and 14 bases separated the two germline ends. The CDR3 is 15 amino acids. This CDR3 reads CASTPWATSTDTQYF. In nucleotides, the CDR3 is TGTGCCAGTACTCCTTGGGCAACGAGCACAGATACGCAGTATTTT. The full variable domain, rest sourced from reference TRBV19 and TRBJ2-3, is DGGITQSPKYLFRKEGQNVTLSCEQNLNHDAMYWYRQDPGQGLRLIYYSQIVNDFQKGDIAEGYSVSREKKESFPLTVTSAQKNPTAFYLCASTPWATSTDTQYFGPGTRLTVL.

V gene TRBV4-3 combines with J gene TRBJ1-1; tentatively, D is TRBD1 (5 bases). CDR3 length: 15 residues. Trimming shortened V by 0 bases and J by 6 bases, and 14 bases separated the two germline ends. The germline gives CDR1 LGHNA, CDR2 YSLEER. CDR3 protein: CASSQDGGGTAEAFF. In DNA form, the CDR3 reads TGCGCCAGCAGCCAAGATGGGGGTGGAACGGCTGAAGCTTTCTTT.

This clonotype was seen repeatedly, ten times or more. J is TRBJ1-3 and V is TRBV7-9, with 7 bases aligning to TRBD1. The CDR3 runs to 17 residues. Unmatched junction bases numbered 7, after V lost 2 bases and J lost 0 bases. Germline V lookup: CDR1 SEHNR, CDR2 FQNEAQ (reference sequence). This CDR3 reads CASSLYSSGGSGNTIYF. The CDR3 DNA reads TGTGCCAGCAGCTTATATTCATCAGGGGGCTCTGGAAACACCATATATTTT. Drawing the rest from reference TRBV7-9 and TRBJ1-3, the complete variable domain is DTGVSQNPRHKITKRGQNVTFRCDPISEHNRLYWYRQTLGQGPEFLTYFQNEAQLEKSRLLSDRFSAERPKGSFSTLEIQRTEQGDSAMYLCASSLYSSGGSGNTIYFGEGSWLTVV.